This TCR beta chain was recovered during a study of beta chain features in type 1 diabetes. Study-wide points: The study left unresolved whether HLA type influences TCRB rearrangement.

This clone was picked up a small number of times. The antigen is undetermined. Investigators reverse transcribed all isolated RNA, so they sequenced expressed TCRB transcripts. Sequencing used immunoSEQ multiplex PCR; TCRdb keeps in-frame clones, though not all of them. Found here are roughly 140,000 clones, 6.9% of them singletons; the top ten hold around 1.5%. The sequence was collected from a woman aged 25 to 45 in good health. Sequencing was done on a sample of central memory CD4+ T cells from blood.

The CDR3 bases are TGTGCCAGCAGTCGCAGCGGGATAGACACCGGGGAGCTGTTTTTT. Translating it yields CASSRSGIDTGELFF. V gene TRBV7-9 combines with J gene TRBJ2-2; 7 bases agree with TRBD2. CDR3 size: 15 residues. V gave up 6 bases and J gave up 3 bases; unmatched junction bases: 7. CDR1 SEHNR and CDR2 FQNEAQ come from the germline V gene (reference sequence).